Each of the 12 T cell receptor beta chains below was sequenced from the same sample in a study of blood T cell repertoires in COVID-19. Profiling relied on immunoSEQ multiplex PCR, and the TCRdb table lists in-frame clones only, not all of them. The sample includes about 270,000 clones, 91% of them seen just once. Sequencing was done on a sample of peripheral blood. The receptors were sampled from a person aged 18-30 years with COVID-19, enrolled during active disease.

This chain joins TRBV3-1 (or the pseudogene TRBV3-2) and TRBJ1-4, with 8 bases lining up with TRBD1. Trimming cost V 0 bases and J 2 bases; bases outside gene matches: 8. Germline V lookup: CDR1 LGHDT, CDR2 YNNKEL (reference sequence). The CDR3 sequence is 18 residues long. This CDR3 reads CASSQDVGRGPTNEKLFF. The CDR3 DNA sequence: TGTGCCAGCAGCCAAGATGTTGGCAGGGGGCCGACTAATGAAAAACTGTTTTTT.

V gene TRBV7-9 combines with J gene TRBJ1-5; D is unresolved. Trimming shortened V by 5 bases and J by 6 bases, and 14 bases separated the two germline ends. Germline loops: CDR1 SEHNR, CDR2 FQNEAQ (reference sequence). The CDR3 covers 14 residues. CDR3 region: CASSPWEAGQPQHF. In DNA form, the CDR3 reads TGTGCCAGCAGCCCCTGGGAGGCTGGTCAGCCCCAGCATTTT. Drawing the rest from reference TRBV7-9 and TRBJ1-5, the complete variable domain is DTGVSQNPRHKITKRGQNVTFRCDPISEHNRLYWYRQTLGQGPEFLTYFQNEAQLEKSRLLSDRFSAERPKGSFSTLEIQRTEQGDSAMYLCASSPWEAGQPQHFGDGTRLSIL.

The chain combines TRBV19 with TRBJ2-3; TRBD2 matches 7 bases. Trimming took 5 bases from V and 2 from J; bases not matched to a gene: 16. There are 18 residues in the CDR3. Germline loops: CDR1 LNHDA, CDR2 SQIVND (reference sequence). In DNA form, the CDR3 reads TGTGCCAGTAGTCAGGGAGGGGAATTGGGTAGTCCCACAGATACGCAGTATTTT. It translates to CASSQGGELGSPTDTQYF.

This sequence joins TRBV7-2 and TRBJ2-3; 14 nucleotides line up with TRBD2. Germline V gives CDR1 SGHTA, CDR2 FQGNSA. CDR3 length: 18 amino acids. V trimming: 0 bases; J trimming: 1 base; junction bases outside the gene matches: 3. For the CDR3, the DNA is TGTGCCAGCAGCTTAGCGGGGGGACTAGCGGGGGGCACAGATACGCAGTATTTT. Its protein product is CASSLAGGLAGGTDTQYF.

J is TRBJ2-5 and V is TRBV28; possibly TRBD1 for D (6 bases). V shed 6 bases and J shed 5 bases, with 28 bases lying between them. This CDR3 is built from 18 residues. The germline gives CDR1 MDHEN, CDR2 SYDVKM. CDR3 amino acids: CASSPPARTDPVRETQYF. CDR3 nucleotides: TGTGCCAGCAGCCCCCCCGCCCGGACAGACCCGGTACGGGAGACCCAGTACTTC.

The chain has TRBV5-4 and TRBJ2-7, with TRBD1 as a possible D gene (6 bases). Germline V gives CDR1 SGHNT, CDR2 YYREEE (reference sequence). The V gene lost 3 bases and the J gene lost 0 bases, with 13 bases spanning the gap. This CDR3 contains 15 residues. The CDR3 reads CASSSQDRPSYEQYF. In DNA form, the CDR3 reads TGTGCCAGCAGCTCTCAGGACAGACCCTCCTACGAGCAGTACTTC.

The genes are TRBV6-6 and TRBJ2-3, with 10 bases identical to TRBD2. J gave up 6 bases and V 6 bases, and 6 bases lay outside the gene matches. Germline V gives CDR1 MNHNY, CDR2 SVGAGI (reference sequence). The CDR3 consists of 14 residues. The DNA of the CDR3 is TGTGCCAGCAGCTCTAGCGGGAGTGATGATACGCAGTATTTT. Translation gives CASSSSGSDDTQYF.

CDR3 nucleotides: TGTGCCAGCGTCCACGGGTTAGGCACTGAAGCTTTCTTT. Its translation: CASVHGLGTEAFF. The chain uses TRBV28 and TRBJ1-1, with D unresolved. CDR1 is MDHEN and CDR2 is SYDVKM in the germline V gene. CDR3 length: 13 amino acids. V lost 8 bases, J lost 4 bases, and 14 bases lay in between.

This clone was picked up a small number of times. The chain couples TRBV15 to TRBJ2-1; D is unclear. Looked up from germline, CDR1 is LNHNV and CDR2 is YYDKDF (reference sequence). The CDR3 extends over 15 amino acids. Trimming pared 0 bases from V and 0 bases from J, leaving 6 bases between. The DNA for the CDR3 is TGTGCCACCAGCAGAGATACGAGCTCCTACAATGAGCAGTTCTTC. Translation gives CATSRDTSSYNEQFF. Using reference TRBV15 and TRBJ2-1 for the parts outside the CDR3, the full variable domain is DAMVIQNPRYQVTQFGKPVTLSCSQTLNHNVMYWYQQKSSQAPKLLFHYYDKDFNNEADTPDNFQSRRPNTSFCFLDIRSPGLGDTAMYLCATSRDTSSYNEQFFGPGTRLTVL.

The genes are TRBV28 and TRBJ1-5, with D hard to call. V lost 3 bases and J 3 bases, leaving 15 bases between the germline ends. This CDR3 is built from 16 residues. Per the germline V gene, CDR1 is MDHEN and CDR2 is SYDVKM. The DNA of the CDR3 is TGTGCCAGCAGTTTCCCAAGTTCTAGAGTCAATCAGCCCCAGCATTTT. Translated, it gives CASSFPSSRVNQPQHF.

The chain has TRBV4-1 and TRBJ2-7; D perhaps matches TRBD1 (6 bases). V was shortened by 4 bases and J by 2 bases, with 12 bases between the two germline ends. The CDR3 covers 14 residues. In germline, CDR1 is MGHRA, CDR2 YSYEKL. CDR3: CASSRETGPYEQYF. In DNA, the CDR3 is TGCGCCAGCAGCCGAGAGACAGGCCCCTACGAGCAGTACTTC.

This clone was counted a few times. The chain couples TRBV5-1 to TRBJ1-3, with 9 nucleotides matching TRBD1. Trimming took 4 bases from V and 4 from J; bases not matched to a gene: 12. The CDR3 consists of 17 residues. Germline CDR1 is SGHRS and CDR2 is YFSETQ. CDR3 coding DNA: TGCGCCAGCAGCCTACAGTGGGACAGGGTTTCAGGAAACACCATATATTTT. Protein product: CASSLQWDRVSGNTIYF.